This TCR beta chain was recorded in a study of CD8 T cells in ankylosing spondylitis. The germline V gene has CDR1 MGHRA and CDR2 YSYEKL. The CDR3 length is 15 residues. V shed 4 bases and J shed 3 bases, with 15 bases lying between them. The table lists this clonotype with a few counts. In TCRdb, the 5' RACE reads were re-called with MiXCR into one record per CDR3 protein. The sample lists 350,000 to 400,000 distinct CDR3 sequences, approximately 22% seen once, with roughly 14% in the top ten. The clonotype comes from a male donor with ankylosing spondylitis or in good health (not recorded which). The gene calls are TRBV4-1 and TRBJ1-2; D uncertain. Input material: blood, either unsorted or a sorted T cell fraction (not recorded which). DNA for the CDR3: TGCGCCAGCAGCCTTTCAGCCGGAACATACTATGGCTACACCTTC. Translating it yields CASSLSAGTYYGYTF.